The rows below give T cell receptor beta chains drawn from one sample of a study of T cell repertoires in cytomegalovirus infection. These receptors have no known antigen. Each CDR3 protein is one row after TCRdb ran MiXCR on the reads. The sample comprises about 830,000 distinct CDR3 sequences, approximately 32% of which are singletons, and roughly an eighth rests with the top ten. Sequenced here: cultured CD8+ T cells from PBMCs, sampled from culture after CMV antigen stimulation. The receptors shown here come from a human donor in good health (CMV status not recorded). Some clones in this sample may be carry-over from other donors' samples. The CDR3 runs from the conserved cysteine through the conserved F or W. D genes are given only for firm matches. The size entry is marked missing in some rows and otherwise reads once, few, many or a size class.

.	15	TRBV19	TRBJ2-1	TRBD2	CASSKRGGLITEQFF	TGTGCCAGTAGTAAGCGGGGGGGCCTTATTACTGAGCAGTTCTTC
few	15	TRBV11-1	TRBJ2-2	.	CASSRLQGNTGELFF	TGTGCCAGCAGTAGACTCCAGGGTAACACCGGGGAGCTGTTTTTT
.	13	TRBV27	TRBJ1-1	.	CASSFLENTEAFF	.
.	11	TRBV7-9	TRBJ2-5	TRBD1	CASSKDREKYF	TGTGCCAGCAGCAAAGACAGGGAGAAGTACTTC
many	12	TRBV7-8	TRBJ2-7	.	CASGKVFYEQYF	TGTGCCAGCGGAAAAGTTTTTTACGAGCAGTACTTC
.	15	TRBV9	TRBJ1-2	.	CASSVGGSVDYGYTF	TGTGCCAGCAGCGTAGGGGGATCCGTTGACTATGGCTACACCTTC
few	15	TRBV7-6	TRBJ2-3	TRBD2	CASSPGGGSADTQYF	TGTGCCAGCAGCCCTGGGGGGGGGAGCGCAGATACGCAGTATTTT
.	15	TRBV6-1	TRBJ1-5	.	CVSRTWEQGNQPQHF	TGTGTCAGCAGGACCTGGGAGCAGGGCAATCAGCCCCAGCATTTT
.	15	TRBV28	TRBJ1-2	.	CASTRQRARDYGYTF	TGTGCCAGCACCAGGCAGCGGGCGAGAGACTATGGCTACACCTTC
.	15	TRBV5-4	TRBJ2-5	.	CASSKAGLKQETQYF	TGTGCCAGCAGTAAGGCCGGCCTGAAACAAGAGACCCAGTACTTC